Shown below are 17 T cell receptor beta chains from a single sample sequenced in a study of cytomegalovirus exposure and HLA in healthy donors. The primer mix had 60 Vbeta and 13 Jbeta primers. This table comes from immunoSEQ multiplex PCR, and its TCRdb copy is limited to in-frame clones, with some not included. The sample has roughly 92,000 clones, about four fifths seen once. The sequenced sample consisted of PBMCs. These receptors were collected from a woman in her sixties or seventies in good health and CMV-seropositive.

This sequence joins TRBV21-1 and TRBJ1-5; no check of the table's D call, TRBD1, against the DNA was made. TRBV21-1 is reported as a pseudogene. The CDR3 spans 14 residues. The chain's CDR3 is CASSPRQGNQPQHF. The DNA for the CDR3 is TGTGCCAGCAGCCCCCGACAGGGCAATCAGCCCCAGCATTTT.

This chain uses TRBV7-3 with TRBJ2-7; D perhaps matches TRBD2 (7 bases). The germline V gene encodes CDR1 SGHTA and CDR2 FQGTGA. Deletions cut 5 bases from V and 5 bases from J, with 16 bases between. The CDR3 sequence is 14 residues long. CDR3 residues: CASSPRGGANEQYF. The DNA of the CDR3 is TGTGCCAGCAGCCCACGTGGGGGGGCTAACGAGCAGTACTTC.

This clone was counted a single time. The chain links TRBV30 to TRBJ2-7; 11 nucleotides agree with TRBD1. Germline V gene lookup returns CDR1 GTSNPN and CDR2 SVGIG (reference sequence). The CDR3 length is 14 residues. Losses at the gene ends were 3 bases for V and 3 bases for J; bases not matched to a gene: 4. The CDR3 DNA is TGTGCCTGGAGAGCCGGGACAGGGGGCTACGAGCAGTACTTC. Residues: CAWRAGTGGYEQYF. Drawing the rest from reference TRBV30 and TRBJ2-7, the complete variable domain is SQTIHQWPATLVQPVGSPLSLECTVEGTSNPNLYWYRQAAGRGLQLLFYSVGIGQISSEVPQNLSASRPQDRQFILSSKKLLLSDSGFYLCAWRAGTGGYEQYFGPGTRLTVT.

This sequence joins TRBV7-2 and TRBJ1-4; 9 bases fit TRBD1. V was pared by 5 bases and J by 7 bases, with 8 bases of the junction left unmatched. The germline V gene encodes CDR1 SGHTA and CDR2 FQGNSA. This CDR3 spans 15 amino acids. CDR3 nucleotides: TGTGCCAGCAGCCCGGGTGGGACAGGGCTTGAAAAACTGTTTTTT. It yields the protein CASSPGGTGLEKLFF.

V gene TRBV28 combines with J gene TRBJ1-5; maybe TRBD1 (6 bases). V lost 9 bases, J lost 3 bases, and 15 bases lay in between. CDR1 MDHEN and CDR2 SYDVKM come from the germline V gene. The CDR3 extends over 14 amino acids. For the CDR3, the DNA is TGTGCCAGTACGGGGGGGCTCATCAATCAGCCCCAGCATTTT. Encoded protein: CASTGGLINQPQHF. The full variable domain, with the rest looked up from reference TRBV28 and TRBJ1-5, is DVKVTQSSRYLVKRTGEKVFLECVQDMDHENMFWYRQDPGLGLRLIYFSYDVKMKEKGDIPEGYSVSREKKERFSLILESASTNQTSMYLCASTGGLINQPQHFGDGTRLSIL.

This chain uses TRBV19 with TRBJ1-2; TRBD1 matches at 7 bases. Germline trimming cut 0 bases from V and 4 bases from J; bases unmatched to any gene: 8. CDR1 is LNHDA and CDR2 is SQIVND in the germline V gene (reference sequence). The CDR3 loop spans 16 amino acids. The CDR3 spells CASSIEKAGGSYGYTF. Written as DNA, the CDR3 is TGTGCCAGTAGTATAGAGAAGGCAGGGGGGAGCTATGGCTACACCTTC.

The count of this clone is one. This chain uses TRBV5-1 with TRBJ2-7; 12 bases agree with TRBD2. The CDR3 totals 15 residues. The junction had 6 bases not matched to a gene; V was cut back by 4 bases and J by 4 bases. Germline CDR1 SGHRS, CDR2 YFSETQ. The CDR3 region has the DNA TGCGCCAGCAGCCTTAGACTAGCGGGAGAATACGAGCAGTACTTC. Translation gives CASSLRLAGEYEQYF. Based on the CDR3 plus reference TRBV5-1 and TRBJ2-7, the full variable domain is KAGVTQTPRYLIKTRGQQVTLSCSPISGHRSVSWYQQTPGQGLQFLFEYFSETQRNKGNFPGRFSGRQFSNSRSEMNVSTLELGDSALYLCASSLRLAGEYEQYFGPGTRLTVT.

This clone was observed a few times. The J gene is TRBJ1-6, the V gene TRBV28, with a possible D match to TRBD1 (5 bases). V shed 5 bases and J shed 8 bases, with 10 bases lying between them. CDR1 and CDR2 from the germline V gene are MDHEN and SYDVKM. CDR3 length equals 13 residues. The CDR3 loop reads CASSRGVYSPLHF. In nucleotides, the CDR3 is TGTGCCAGCAGTCGGGGGGTGTATTCACCCCTCCACTTT. The variable domain in full, with the rest retrieved from reference TRBV28 and TRBJ1-6, is DVKVTQSSRYLVKRTGEKVFLECVQDMDHENMFWYRQDPGLGLRLIYFSYDVKMKEKGDIPEGYSVSREKKERFSLILESASTNQTSMYLCASSRGVYSPLHFGNGTRLTVT.

The CDR3 DNA reads TGTGCCAGCAGTGAAGGCGGCAGCTCTGGGGCCAACGTCCTGACTTTC. It translates to CASSEGGSSGANVLTF. The rearrangement joins TRBV6-1 to TRBJ2-6, with D uncertain. Germline CDR1 is MNHNS and CDR2 is SASEGT. The CDR3 runs 16 residues. The V end was cut by 1 base, the J end by 0 bases, with 7 bases between.

V usage is TRBV5-6 and J usage is TRBJ1-1; 8 bases line up with TRBD1. From germline, CDR1 is SGHDT and CDR2 YYEEEE. J lost 4 bases, V lost 1 base, and 9 bases had no gene match. The CDR3 loop spans 16 amino acids. CDR3 protein: CASSLWWGQGATEAFF. CDR3 nucleotides: TGTGCCAGCAGCTTGTGGTGGGGCCAGGGGGCCACTGAAGCTTTCTTT.

The J gene is TRBJ1-2, the V gene TRBV30, with D uncertain. V gave up 3 bases and J gave up 5 bases, with 7 bases separating them. The V gene's germline CDR1 is GTSNPN and CDR2 SVGIG (reference sequence). This CDR3 contains 11 residues. As DNA, the CDR3 is TGTGCCTGGAGCCCAGATTATGGCTACACCTTC. Protein product: CAWSPDYGYTF.

A few counts support this clone. The chain combines TRBV5-5 with TRBJ2-5; 11 bases are a match to TRBD1. The CDR3 is made up of 15 amino acids. J gave up 4 bases and V 0 bases, and 2 bases lay outside the gene matches. Germline V CDR1 and CDR2: SGHKS, YYEKEE (reference sequence). Written as DNA, the CDR3 is TGTGCCAGCAGCTTGGTGGGACAGGGGGGAGAGACCCAGTACTTC. Its translation is CASSLVGQGGETQYF. Filled out from reference TRBV5-5 and TRBJ2-5, the complete variable domain reads DAGVTQSPTHLIKTRGQQVTLRCSPISGHKSVSWYQQVLGQGPQFIFQYYEKEERGRGNFPDRFSARQFPNYSSELNVNALLLGDSALYLCASSLVGQGGETQYFGPGTRLLVL.

V and J are TRBV7-9 and TRBJ2-4; D call uncertain. Germline CDR1 reads SEHNR; CDR2 reads FQNEAQ (reference sequence). The CDR3 covers 16 residues. Trimming shortened V by 7 bases and J by 0 bases, and 16 bases separated the two germline ends. The CDR3 nucleotides read TGTGCCAGCATCCCAGACACGTTGTTAGCCAAAAACATTCAGTACTTC. Its protein product is CASIPDTLLAKNIQYF.

The chain uses TRBV11-2 and TRBJ2-7, with a possible D match to TRBD1 (6 bases). V was cut by 7 bases and J by 6 bases, with 22 bases left in between. The germline gives CDR1 SGHAT, CDR2 FQNNGV. The CDR3 totals 15 residues. The CDR3 sequence: CASNVDSSFAREQYF. The CDR3 region has the DNA TGTGCCAGCAACGTGGACAGCAGCTTTGCACGCGAGCAGTACTTC.

This CDR3 is CSVEGSDTRTDTQYF. The CDR3 nucleotides read TGCAGCGTTGAAGGGAGCGATACCCGTACAGATACGCAGTATTTT. V usage is TRBV29-1 and J usage is TRBJ2-3; D ambiguous. CDR3 length equals 15 residues. Germline assignment: CDR1 SQVTM and CDR2 ANQGSEA. The germline V and J ends were trimmed by 1 base and 3 bases, with 14 bases remaining between them.

The chain is built from TRBV6-1 and TRBJ2-3; a possible D gene is TRBD2 (5 bases). Trimming removed 6 bases from V and 0 bases from J, with 7 bases in between. There are 13 residues in the CDR3. CDR1 is MNHNS and CDR2 is SASEGT in the germline V gene. The CDR3 spells CASRGGSTDTQYF. The CDR3 DNA is TGTGCCAGCAGGGGCGGGAGCACAGATACGCAGTATTTT.

This clone was seen more than once but under ten times. CDR3: CASSLQGPNTEAFF. CDR3 nucleotide sequence: TGCGCCAGCAGCTTGCAGGGCCCGAACACTGAAGCTTTCTTT. The chain couples TRBV5-1 to TRBJ1-1; tentatively, D is TRBD1 (5 bases). V shed 1 base and J shed 1 base, with 8 bases lying between them. Germline loops: CDR1 SGHRS, CDR2 YFSETQ. The CDR3 contains 14 residues. Complete variable domain (other parts from reference TRBV5-1 and TRBJ1-1): KAGVTQTPRYLIKTRGQQVTLSCSPISGHRSVSWYQQTPGQGLQFLFEYFSETQRNKGNFPGRFSGRQFSNSRSEMNVSTLELGDSALYLCASSLQGPNTEAFFGQGTRLTVV.